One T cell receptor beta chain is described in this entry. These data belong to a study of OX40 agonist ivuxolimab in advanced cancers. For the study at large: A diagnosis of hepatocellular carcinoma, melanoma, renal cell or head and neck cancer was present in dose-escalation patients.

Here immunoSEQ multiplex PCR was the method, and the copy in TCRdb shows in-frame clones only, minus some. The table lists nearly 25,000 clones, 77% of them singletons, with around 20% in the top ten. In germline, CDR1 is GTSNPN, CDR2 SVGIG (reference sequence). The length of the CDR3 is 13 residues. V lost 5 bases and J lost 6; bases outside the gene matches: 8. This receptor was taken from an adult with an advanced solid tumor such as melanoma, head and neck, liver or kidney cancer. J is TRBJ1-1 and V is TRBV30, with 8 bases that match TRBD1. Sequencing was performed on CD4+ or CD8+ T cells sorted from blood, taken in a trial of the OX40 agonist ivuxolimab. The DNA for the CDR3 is TGTGCCTGGGGACAGGGTCTTCGGTCTGAAGCTTTCTTT. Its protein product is CAWGQGLRSEAFF.